This T cell receptor (beta chain) was found in a study of tumor and adjacent non-tumor tissue in lung cancer. General study results and limits: Compared with tumor, normal lung showed significantly lower TCR diversity. Shorter survival was associated with higher TCR diversity in tumors. Top 100 clones took a larger repertoire share in normal lung.

No cell sorting was done before RNA was extracted from the tissue. The normal lung tissue was taken more than 3 cm from the tumor edge. Chemotherapy-naive patients with new lung cancer underwent thoracic surgery in China, August–late 2014. The CDR3 spans 13 residues. A modified ARM-PCR protocol with three rounds of nested PCR amplified TCRbeta. Using its own MiXCR run on the multiplex PCR reads, TCRdb lists one record per CDR3 protein. This sample carries 90,000 to 110,000 distinct CDR3 sequences, 60% to 65% of them seen once, and the ten largest clones take around 20%. Worth noting for this clonotype: Its antigen is undetermined. One junction end disagrees with the germline gene, perhaps due to a read error.

What was sequenced was distant non-tumor lung tissue. The chain links TRBV12-3 or TRBV12-4 to TRBJ2-5, with D tentatively TRBD1 or TRBD2 (5 bases each). The source of this sequence is a man in his 60s with non-small cell lung cancer. The chain's CDR3 is CASMAGRSEAQYF. The CDR3 coding sequence is TGTGCCAGCATGGCAGGGAGATCAGAGGCCCAGTACTTC.